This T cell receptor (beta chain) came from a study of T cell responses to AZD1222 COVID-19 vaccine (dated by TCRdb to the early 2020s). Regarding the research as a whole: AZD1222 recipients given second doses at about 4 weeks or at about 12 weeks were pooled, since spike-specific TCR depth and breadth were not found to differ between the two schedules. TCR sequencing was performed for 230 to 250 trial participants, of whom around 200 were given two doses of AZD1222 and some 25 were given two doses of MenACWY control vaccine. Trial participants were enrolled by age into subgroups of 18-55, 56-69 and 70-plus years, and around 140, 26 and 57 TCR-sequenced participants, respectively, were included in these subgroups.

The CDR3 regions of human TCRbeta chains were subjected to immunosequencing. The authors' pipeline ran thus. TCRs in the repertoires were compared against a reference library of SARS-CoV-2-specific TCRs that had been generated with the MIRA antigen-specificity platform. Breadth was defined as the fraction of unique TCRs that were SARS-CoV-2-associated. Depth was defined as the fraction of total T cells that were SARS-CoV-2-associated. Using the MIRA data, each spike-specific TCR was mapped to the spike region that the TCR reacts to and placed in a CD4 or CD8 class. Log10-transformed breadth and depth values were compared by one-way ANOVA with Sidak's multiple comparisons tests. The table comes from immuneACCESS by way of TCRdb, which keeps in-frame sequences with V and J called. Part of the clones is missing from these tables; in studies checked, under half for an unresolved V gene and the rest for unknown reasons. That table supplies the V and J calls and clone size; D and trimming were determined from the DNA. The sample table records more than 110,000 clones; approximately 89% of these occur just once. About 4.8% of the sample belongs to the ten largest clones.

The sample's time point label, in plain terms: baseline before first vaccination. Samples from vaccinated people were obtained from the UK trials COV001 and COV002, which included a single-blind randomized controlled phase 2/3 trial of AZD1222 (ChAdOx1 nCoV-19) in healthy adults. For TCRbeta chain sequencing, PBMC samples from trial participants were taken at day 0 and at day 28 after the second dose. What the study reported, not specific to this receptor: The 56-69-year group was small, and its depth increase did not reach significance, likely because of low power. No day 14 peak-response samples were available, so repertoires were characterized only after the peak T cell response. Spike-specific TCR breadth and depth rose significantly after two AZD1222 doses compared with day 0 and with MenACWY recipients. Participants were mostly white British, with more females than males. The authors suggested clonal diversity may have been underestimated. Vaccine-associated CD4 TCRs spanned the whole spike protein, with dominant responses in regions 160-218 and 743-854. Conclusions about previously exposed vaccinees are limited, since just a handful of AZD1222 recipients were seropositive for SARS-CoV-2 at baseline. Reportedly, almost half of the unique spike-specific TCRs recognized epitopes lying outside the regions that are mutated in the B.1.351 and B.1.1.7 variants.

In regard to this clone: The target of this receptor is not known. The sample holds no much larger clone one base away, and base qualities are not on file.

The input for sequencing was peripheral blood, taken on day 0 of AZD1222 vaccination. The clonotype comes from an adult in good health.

The DNA sequence follows: TGTGCCAGCAGTTACCGTCCAGCGGGGGACTACGAGCAGTACTTC. Translation gives CASSYRPAGDYEQYF. The sequence is built from TRBV6-5 and TRBJ2-7, and 8 junctional nucleotides match TRBD2. CDR1 and CDR2 are read off the germline V gene as MNHEY and SVGAGI. CDR3 length: 15 amino acids, cysteine to phenylalanine. This entry keeps only the CDR3 DNA: 45 bases, framed from base 1. Trimming leaves V shorter by 2 bases and J shorter by 3 bases, with the junction holding 6 bases beyond the gene matches.